Listed below are T cell receptor beta chains from one sample, sequenced in a study of PD-L1 blockade in urothelial cancer. TCRdb keeps only in-frame clones here, not all; method: immunoSEQ multiplex PCR. The sample records around 22,000 clones, roughly 85% being singletons. The sample here was PBMCs, taken around atezolizumab (anti-PD-L1) treatment. The receptors shown here come from a man aged 45-60 years with urothelial cancer. CDR3s include the opening cysteine and the closing phenylalanine or tryptophan. Fields, in order: CDR3 DNA, CDR3 protein, V gene, D gene, clone size, J gene. A D gene is named only where the DNA matches it firmly. Only part of the rows carry a size: once, few, many, or a class if the clone is expanded.

DNA: TGTGCCAGCCGCGACAGGGCGAACACCTACGAGCAGTACTTC
CDR3: CASRDRANTYEQYF
V: TRBV19
D: TRBD1
size: .
J: TRBJ2-7

DNA: TGCGCCAGCAGTCAAAACGAAGGGGGAGGGAAGGGGGGCAATCAGCCCCAGCATTTT
CDR3: CASSQNEGGGKGGNQPQHF
V: TRBV23-1
D: .
size: .
J: TRBJ1-5

DNA: TGTGCCAGCAGTGGACTAGCGGGAGGGCCGCATGGCACCGGGGAGCTGTTTTTT
CDR3: CASSGLAGGPHGTGELFF
V: TRBV6-1
D: TRBD2
size: .
J: TRBJ2-2

DNA: TGTGCCAGACTCCGGGGGAACGGGTGCGAGCAGTACTTC
CDR3: CARLRGNGCEQYF
V: TRBV19
D: .
size: .
J: TRBJ2-7

DNA: TGTGCCAGCCGGGGTTCGGAAACCGGGGAGCTGTTTTTT
CDR3: CASRGSETGELFF
V: TRBV6-4
D: .
size: few
J: TRBJ2-2

DNA: TGTGCCAGCAGCTCCAGGGTCCATAGCAATCAGCCCCAGCATTTT
CDR3: CASSSRVHSNQPQHF
V: TRBV5-8
D: .
size: .
J: TRBJ1-5

DNA: TGTGCCAGCAGCAGGACGACAGGGGCGAATCCGTCTGGGGCCAACGTCCTGACTTTC
CDR3: CASSRTTGANPSGANVLTF
V: TRBV7-3
D: TRBD1
size: .
J: TRBJ2-6

DNA: TGCGCCAGCAGCCCGGGGGAAAAACTGTTTTTT
CDR3: CASSPGEKLFF
V: TRBV4-1
D: .
size: .
J: TRBJ1-4

DNA: TGTGCCAGTAGTATGATCCCCCGGGACAGGGTAATGTTTTTT
CDR3: CASSMIPRDRVMFF
V: TRBV19
D: TRBD1
size: .
J: TRBJ1-4

DNA: TGTGCCAGCAGCCCGGGGCAGGGGGCGGGCGAGCAGTACTTC
CDR3: CASSPGQGAGEQYF
V: TRBV5-6
D: TRBD1
size: .
J: TRBJ2-7

DNA: TGTGCCAGCAACCCAAGCCGGGGATCCAACTATGGCTACACCTTC
CDR3: CASNPSRGSNYGYTF
V: TRBV7-2
D: .
size: .
J: TRBJ1-2

DNA: TGTGCCAGTAGTATAGAACCAGGGATGGGGACCGGGGAGCTGTTTTTT
CDR3: CASSIEPGMGTGELFF
V: TRBV19
D: .
size: .
J: TRBJ2-2

DNA: TGTGCCACCAGCAGAGGAGTGACACGCGAGCAGTACTTC
CDR3: CATSRGVTREQYF
V: TRBV15
D: .
size: .
J: TRBJ2-7

DNA: TGTGCCAGCAGTCCCGGTGCTCAAGAGACCCAGTACTTC
CDR3: CASSPGAQETQYF
V: TRBV5-6
D: .
size: .
J: TRBJ2-5